This is a list of T cell receptor beta chains from one sample in a study of CD8 T cells in ankylosing spondylitis. In TCRdb, the 5' RACE reads were re-called with MiXCR into one record per CDR3 protein. The data show 150,000 or so distinct CDR3 sequences, around a tenth seen once. Specimen: blood, either unsorted or a sorted T cell fraction (not recorded which). These receptors originate from a female donor with ankylosing spondylitis or in good health (not recorded which). Each CDR3 is given with its conserved first and last residue. The order of the fields is J gene, D gene, V gene, clone size, CDR3 protein, CDR3 DNA. A D gene is named only where the DNA matches it firmly. Where a row states a size, it is once, few, many or the class of an expanded clone; other rows omit it.

J: TRBJ2-7
D: TRBD1
V: TRBV10-1
size: -
CDR3: CASSAQGARGEQYF
DNA: TGCGCCAGCAGTGCGCAGGGGGCTCGGGGCGAGCAGTACTTC

J: TRBJ2-6
D: -
V: TRBV3-1
size: -
CDR3: CASSQVPRLGRSGANVLTF
DNA: TGTGCCAGCAGCCAAGTTCCGCGCCTCGGCCGCTCTGGGGCCAACGTCCTGACTTTC

J: TRBJ1-1
D: -
V: TRBV19
size: few
CDR3: CASTPSGGGMNTEAFF
DNA: TGTGCCAGTACCCCCTCGGGGGGCGGGATGAACACTGAAGCTTTCTTT

J: TRBJ1-1
D: -
V: TRBV20-1
size: few
CDR3: CSATRVGNTEAFF
DNA: TGCAGTGCTACCAGGGTCGGGAACACTGAAGCTTTCTTT

J: TRBJ2-7
D: TRBD2
V: TRBV28
size: -
CDR3: CASSLGLAGVYEQYF
DNA: TGTGCCAGCAGTCTCGGACTAGCGGGAGTCTACGAGCAGTACTTC

J: TRBJ2-4
D: -
V: TRBV9
size: many
CDR3: CASSDGARGGNIQYF
DNA: TGTGCCAGCAGCGATGGGGCCCGGGGTGGAAACATTCAGTACTTC

J: TRBJ2-7
D: -
V: TRBV27
size: -
CDR3: CASSLIRSYEQYF
DNA: TGTGCCAGCAGTTTAATCCGCTCCTACGAGCAGTACTTC

J: TRBJ2-3
D: -
V: TRBV6-4
size: -
CDR3: CASSDEASGTDTQYF
DNA: TGTGCCAGCAGTGACGAGGCTAGCGGCACAGATACGCAGTATTTT

J: TRBJ2-3
D: -
V: TRBV6-5
size: few
CDR3: CASSYLSSRSDTQYF
DNA: TGTGCCAGCAGTTACTTATCTAGCAGGTCAGATACGCAGTATTTT

J: TRBJ2-1
D: TRBD2
V: TRBV4-3
size: -
CDR3: CASSLGLAGGPMNNEQFF
DNA: TGCGCCAGCAGCCTAGGACTAGCGGGAGGGCCGATGAACAATGAGCAGTTCTTC

J: TRBJ2-2
D: -
V: TRBV7-9
size: -
CDR3: CASSSPQGLARELFFF
DNA: -

J: TRBJ2-2
D: -
V: TRBV27
size: few
CDR3: CASSHKGRLENTGELFF
DNA: TGTGCCAGCAGCCACAAGGGACGGCTAGAGAACACCGGGGAGCTGTTTTTT

J: TRBJ2-1
D: -
V: TRBV18
size: -
CDR3: CASSSRDKYNEQFF
DNA: TGTGCCAGCTCGTCCCGGGACAAATACAATGAGCAGTTCTTC

J: TRBJ1-1
D: TRBD1
V: TRBV9
size: -
CDR3: CASSVDGTANTEAFF
DNA: TGTGCCAGCAGCGTAGACGGGACAGCCAACACTGAAGCTTTCTTT

J: TRBJ1-5
D: -
V: TRBV7-8
size: many
CDR3: CASSLFEQYSNQPQHF
DNA: TGTGCCAGCAGCTTATTTGAACAGTATAGCAATCAGCCCCAGCATTTT

J: TRBJ2-1
D: -
V: TRBV6-2/TRBV6-3
size: -
CDR3: CASSSTFINEQFF
DNA: TGTGCCAGCAGTTCGACCTTTATAAATGAGCAGTTCTTC

J: TRBJ2-7
D: -
V: TRBV20-1
size: few
CDR3: CSARQGLSYEQYF
DNA: TGCAGTGCCCGCCAGGGCCTATCCTACGAGCAGTACTTC

J: TRBJ1-1
D: -
V: TRBV28
size: -
CDR3: CASSLYGQARFF
DNA: TGTGCCAGCAGTTTATACGGGCAGGCACGATTCTTT

J: TRBJ1-2
D: -
V: TRBV14
size: -
CDR3: CASSQGGHYGYTF
DNA: TGTGCCAGCAGCCAAGGGGGACATTACGGCTACACCTTC

J: TRBJ2-1
D: TRBD2
V: TRBV6-2/TRBV6-3
size: many
CDR3: CASSPGTSGTSSYNEQFF
DNA: TGTGCCAGCAGTCCGGGGACTAGCGGGACAAGCTCCTACAATGAGCAGTTCTTC

J: TRBJ2-7
D: -
V: TRBV20-1
size: -
CDR3: CSASSSETYEQYF
DNA: TGCAGTGCTTCCTCAAGCGAGACCTACGAGCAGTACTTC